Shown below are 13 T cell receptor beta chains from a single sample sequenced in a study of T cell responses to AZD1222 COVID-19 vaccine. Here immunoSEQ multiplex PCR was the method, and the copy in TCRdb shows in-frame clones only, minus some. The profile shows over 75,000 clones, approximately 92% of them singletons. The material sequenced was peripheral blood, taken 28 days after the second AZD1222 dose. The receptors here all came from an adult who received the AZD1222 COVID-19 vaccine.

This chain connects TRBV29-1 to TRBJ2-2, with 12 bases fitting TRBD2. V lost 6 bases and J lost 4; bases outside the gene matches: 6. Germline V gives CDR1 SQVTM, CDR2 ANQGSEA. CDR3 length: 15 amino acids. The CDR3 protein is CSVTSGSWGTGELFF. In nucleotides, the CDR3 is TGCAGCGTGACTAGCGGGAGTTGGGGCACCGGGGAGCTGTTTTTT.

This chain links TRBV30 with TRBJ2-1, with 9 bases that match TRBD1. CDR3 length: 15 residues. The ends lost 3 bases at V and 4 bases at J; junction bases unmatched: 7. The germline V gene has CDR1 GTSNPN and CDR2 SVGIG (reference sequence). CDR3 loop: CAWSPTGQGYNEQFF. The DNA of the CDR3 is TGTGCCTGGAGCCCGACGGGACAGGGTTACAATGAGCAGTTCTTC.

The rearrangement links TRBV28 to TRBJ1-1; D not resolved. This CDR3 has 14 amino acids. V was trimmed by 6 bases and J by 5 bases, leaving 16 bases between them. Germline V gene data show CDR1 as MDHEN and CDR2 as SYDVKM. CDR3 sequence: CASSLRTVGTEAFF. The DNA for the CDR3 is TGTGCCAGCAGCCTACGGACGGTGGGAACTGAAGCTTTCTTT. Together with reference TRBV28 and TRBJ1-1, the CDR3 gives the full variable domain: DVKVTQSSRYLVKRTGEKVFLECVQDMDHENMFWYRQDPGLGLRLIYFSYDVKMKEKGDIPEGYSVSREKKERFSLILESASTNQTSMYLCASSLRTVGTEAFFGQGTRLTVV.

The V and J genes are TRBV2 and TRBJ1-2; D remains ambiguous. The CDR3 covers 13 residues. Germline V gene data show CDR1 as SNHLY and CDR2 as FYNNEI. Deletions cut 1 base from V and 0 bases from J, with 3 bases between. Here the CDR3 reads CASSEDTNYGYTF. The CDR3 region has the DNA TGTGCCAGCAGTGAAGACACTAACTATGGCTACACCTTC.

The CDR3 spells CASSPDRNGYTF. The CDR3 DNA follows: TGTGCCAGCAGCCCAGACAGAAATGGCTACACCTTC. The V gene is TRBV27, the J gene TRBJ1-2, with TRBD1 as a possible D gene (5 bases). V lost 6 bases, J lost 6 bases, and 11 bases lay in between. CDR1 and CDR2 from the germline V gene are MNHEY and SMNVEV (reference sequence). The CDR3 runs to 12 residues.

The CDR3 DNA is TGTGCCAGCAGCCCCCGACAGTACCAAGAGACCCAGTACTTC. The encoded protein is CASSPRQYQETQYF. The J gene is TRBJ2-5, the V gene TRBV9; tentatively, D is TRBD1 (5 bases). From germline, CDR1 is SGDLS and CDR2 YYNGEE. Trimming left V 4 bases short and J 0 bases short, with 10 bases between. The CDR3 has 14 amino acids.

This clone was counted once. CDR3 residues: CASGIVGTGELFF. The DNA of the CDR3 is TGTGCCAGCGGGATCGTTGGCACCGGGGAGCTGTTTTTT. The genes are TRBV7-3 and TRBJ2-2; D is unresolved. The ends were cut back, 8 bases at V and 4 bases at J, with 11 bases in the middle. Germline loops: CDR1 SGHTA, CDR2 FQGTGA. This CDR3 has 13 amino acids.

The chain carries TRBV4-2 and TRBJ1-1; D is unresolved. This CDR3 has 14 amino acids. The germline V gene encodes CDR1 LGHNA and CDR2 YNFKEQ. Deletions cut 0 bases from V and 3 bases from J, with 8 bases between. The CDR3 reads CASSQDGEHTEAFF. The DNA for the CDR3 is TGTGCCAGCAGCCAAGATGGGGAACACACTGAAGCTTTCTTT.

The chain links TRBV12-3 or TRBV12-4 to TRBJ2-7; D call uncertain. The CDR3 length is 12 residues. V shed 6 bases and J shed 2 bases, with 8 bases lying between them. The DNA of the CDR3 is TGTGCCAGCAGCGCTCAGCCCTACGAGCAGTACTTC. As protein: CASSAQPYEQYF.

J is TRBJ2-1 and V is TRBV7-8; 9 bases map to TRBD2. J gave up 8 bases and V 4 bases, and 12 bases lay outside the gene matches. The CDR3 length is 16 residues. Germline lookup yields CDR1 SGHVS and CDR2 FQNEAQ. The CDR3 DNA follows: TGTGCCAGCAGCTCTGTAGCCGGGACTAGCATCCATGAGCAGTTCTTC. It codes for CASSSVAGTSIHEQFF.

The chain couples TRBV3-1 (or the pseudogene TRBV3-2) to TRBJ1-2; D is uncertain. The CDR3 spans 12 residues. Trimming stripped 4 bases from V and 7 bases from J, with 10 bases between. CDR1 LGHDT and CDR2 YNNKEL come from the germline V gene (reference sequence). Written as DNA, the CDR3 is TGTGCCAGCAGCCGAGGACCCCTTGGCTACACCTTC. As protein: CASSRGPLGYTF.

This CDR3 reads CAWSVATGTVAGNTIYF. Here the CDR3 DNA reads TGTGCCTGGAGTGTTGCGACAGGTACGGTTGCTGGAAACACCATATATTTT. This rearrangement joins TRBV30 to TRBJ1-3; TRBD1 might be the D (6 bases). With 0 bases removed from V and 2 bases from J, the gap between germline ends came to 17 bases. This CDR3 has 17 amino acids. In germline, CDR1 is GTSNPN, CDR2 SVGIG (reference sequence).

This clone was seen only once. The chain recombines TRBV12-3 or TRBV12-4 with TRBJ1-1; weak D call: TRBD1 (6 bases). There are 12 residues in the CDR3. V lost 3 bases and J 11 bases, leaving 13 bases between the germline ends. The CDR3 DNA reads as TGTGCCAGCAGTTTTAGCACAGGGCTCGCTTTCTTT. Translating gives CASSFSTGLAFF.